This TCR beta chain was identified during a study of radiotherapy plus CTLA-4 blockade in lung cancer. Study information: Across the patients, objective responses occurred in approximately 20%, and disease control in 30% to 35%. Study observations and caveats: Researchers report tumor-derived TCR clones expanding in blood after radiotherapy plus ipilimumab. Together with interferon-beta, which increased in serum after radiation, early dynamic changes in blood T cell clones were reportedly the best predictors of response.

Measured with immunoSEQ multiplex PCR; TCRdb has only the in-frame clones, and not every one. The sample consists of roughly 110,000 clones, about 83% of them appearing once. On this clone: What it binds is not known.

This CDR3 is built from 15 residues. CDR1 is MNHNS, CDR2 SASEGT, per germline. V lost 6 bases to trimming and J lost 0 bases; unmatched junction nucleotides: 2. The source of this sequence is a human donor with non-small cell lung cancer that progressed on radiotherapy plus ipilimumab. Some clones in this sample may be carry-over from other donors' samples. The J gene is TRBJ2-3, the V gene TRBV6-1; 11 bases are a match to TRBD2. The sample was peripheral blood, taken from a patient treated with radiotherapy plus ipilimumab. The CDR3 DNA follows: TGTGCCAGCAGCCGACTAGCGGGGAGCACAGATACGCAGTATTTT. It encodes CASSRLAGSTDTQYF.